This TCR beta chain was identified in a study of T cells in Graves' hyperthyroidism and ophthalmopathy. Hyperthyroidism, newly diagnosed and lasting under 2 months, affected patients aged 18 to 65. There were TCR beta CDR3 regions amplified from RNA transcripts. Carried out on the TCR CDR3, a first-round RT-PCR used the HTBI primer set. TCRdb independently ran MiXCR on the multiplex PCR reads; one entry per CDR3 protein. The sample records around 520,000 distinct CDR3 sequences, around an eighth being singletons. Findings of the study overall: Ophthalmopathy stood apart from stable hyperthyroidism in a 13 V-J model. Most expanded thyroid clonotypes above 0.001 recurred in blood.

Note on this clonotype: Its antigen is unknown.

Germline V gene sequence: CDR1 SEHNR, CDR2 FQNEAQ (reference sequence). Trimming pared 1 base from V and 0 bases from J, leaving 13 bases between. The CDR3 is 16 amino acids. Sequences were obtained from blood. The chain is built from TRBV7-9 and TRBJ2-7; unclear D gene. The TCR originated in a woman aged 18 to 35 with Graves' hyperthyroidism. CDR3 sequence (DNA): TGTGCCAGCAGCTTAGGTAGCTTGGGCAGCTCCTACGAGCAGTACTTC. It is translated as CASSLGSLGSSYEQYF.